The rows below give T cell receptor beta chains drawn from one sample of a study of blood T cell repertoires in COVID-19. Clones were sequenced by immunoSEQ multiplex PCR, and TCRdb holds only the in-frame ones, with some missing. The data contain fewer than 350,000 clones, 85% of them singletons. Specimen: PBMCs or T cells enriched from blood (not recorded which). The receptors derive from a woman in her forties or fifties who had recovered from COVID-19. CDR3s include the opening cysteine and the closing phenylalanine or tryptophan. D genes are given only for firm matches. Size values are once, few and many counts, or a class for expanded clones, and some rows have none.

d_gene,v_gene,abundance,j_gene,CDR3nt,CDR3aa
NA,TRBV5-4,NA,TRBJ2-7,TGTGCCAGCAGCTCAACCCGCGTACAGGGCTACGAGCAGTACTTC,CASSSTRVQGYEQYF
NA,TRBV21-1,NA,TRBJ1-5,TGTGCCAGCAGCAAAGGTAAGGACAGGTGGGGTCAGCCCCAGCATTTT,CASSKGKDRWGQPQHF
NA,TRBV19,NA,TRBJ2-7,TGTGCCAGTAGTGCGGGCCCGACCCACTACGAGCAGTACTTC,CASSAGPTHYEQYF
NA,TRBV28,NA,TRBJ2-2,TGTGCCAGCAGTTCCTCGGCGGGGCGGCTTACCGGGGAGCTGTTTTTT,CASSSSAGRLTGELFF
NA,TRBV7-9,NA,TRBJ1-6,TGTGCCAGCAACTCTGGGCAGGGGCGTAATTCACCCCTCCACTTT,CASNSGQGRNSPLHF
NA,TRBV7-2,NA,TRBJ2-5,TGTGCCAGCAGCTTTGGACTGGAAGAGACCCAGTACTTC,CASSFGLEETQYF
TRBD1,TRBV5-1,NA,TRBJ1-1,TGCGCCAGCAGCAAGCGGACAGGGGCGATGAACACTGAAGCTTTCTTT,CASSKRTGAMNTEAFF
NA,TRBV11-2,NA,TRBJ1-6,TGTGCCAGCAGCCCCCCTCCGACTATCTTGGATTCACCCCTCCACTTT,CASSPPPTILDSPLHF
NA,TRBV3-1/TRBV3-2,NA,TRBJ1-4,TGTGCCAGCAGCCAAGAATACAGGAACAATGAAAAACTGTTTTTT,CASSQEYRNNEKLFF
NA,TRBV19,NA,TRBJ2-5,TGTGCCAGTAGTACCACAGGGACAGAGACCCAGTACTTC,CASSTTGTETQYF
NA,TRBV11-2,few,TRBJ1-1,TGTGCCAGCAGGGAGACAGTGAACACTGAAGCTTTCTTT,CASRETVNTEAFF
TRBD1,TRBV7-9,NA,TRBJ2-1,TGTGCCAGCAGCTCACTTGGGACAGGAAGCTCCTACAATGAGCAGTTCTTC,CASSSLGTGSSYNEQFF
TRBD1,TRBV12-5,NA,TRBJ1-5,TGTGCTAGTGGTTTGGCTGGACAGGGGAATAATCAGCCCCAGCATTTT,CASGLAGQGNNQPQHF
NA,TRBV29-1,few,TRBJ2-5,TGCAGCGTCCCCCAGACAGTCCAAGAGACCCAGTACTTC,CSVPQTVQETQYF
NA,TRBV27,NA,TRBJ2-7,TGTGCCAGCAGTTTATCAGGGCAGGGTTGGTCCTACGAGCAGTACTTC,CASSLSGQGWSYEQYF
NA,TRBV5-8,NA,TRBJ1-2,TGTGCCAGCAGCTTGGCGTCCGGGATATCCCACTATGGCTACACCTTC,CASSLASGISHYGYTF
TRBD1,TRBV6-5,NA,TRBJ1-6,TGTGCCAGCAGTTACTCGTTGGAGGGGGCTTCACCCCTCCACTTT,CASSYSLEGASPLHF
NA,TRBV28,NA,TRBJ1-2,TGTGCCAGCAGGCTTATTGGACAGCCAAGTAACTATGGCTACACCTTC,CASRLIGQPSNYGYTF
NA,TRBV2,NA,TRBJ1-1,TGTGCCGAAGGGGCGGACACTGAAGCTTTCTTT,CAEGADTEAFF
NA,TRBV5-1,NA,TRBJ1-6,TGCGCCAGCAGCCTTGGACAGAAAGACGATTCACCCCTCCACTTT,CASSLGQKDDSPLHF
TRBD1,TRBV30,NA,TRBJ2-7,TGTGCCTGGAGTCCGACAGGGGCAAGCGAGCAGTACTTC,CAWSPTGASEQYF
NA,TRBV6-2/TRBV6-3,NA,TRBJ2-2,TGTGCCAGCAGTTATGGCAGGGGTCAGGTCACCGGGGAGCTGTTTTTT,CASSYGRGQVTGELFF
NA,TRBV2,NA,TRBJ1-1,TGTGCCAGCACCCGACAGATGAACACTGAAGCTTTCTTT,CASTRQMNTEAFF
NA,TRBV19,NA,TRBJ1-5,TGTGCCAGTAGTTCACTTCAGGGTGGCAATCAGCCCCAGCATTTT,CASSSLQGGNQPQHF
TRBD2,TRBV7-2,NA,TRBJ2-7,TGTGCCAGCAGCTTAGACGGGCGGGAGGGCTCCTACGAGCAGTACTTC,CASSLDGREGSYEQYF
NA,TRBV27,NA,TRBJ1-2,TGTGCCAGCAGTAGGTATTCTGCGGGTGGCTACACCTTC,CASSRYSAGGYTF
NA,TRBV7-9,once,TRBJ2-7,TGTGCCAGCAGCCCCAGGAGGTTGACCCTTCCCTACGAGCAGTACTTC,CASSPRRLTLPYEQYF